This T cell receptor beta chain is from a study of blood T cell repertoires in COVID-19. On the study more broadly: Specimens from acute and convalescent COVID-19 originated in the United States, Italy and Spain. From T cells, B-cell-depleted T cells, or PBMCs came the material, which was cDNA or gDNA.

Under the authors' procedure: Reference gene primer amplification in the assay estimated nucleated cell counts. Libraries were prepared by immunoSEQ multiplex PCR; TCRdb keeps only in-frame clonotypes and omits some of them. The V and J calls and clone size are taken from that table; D and trimming were inferred from the DNA. This sample carries hundreds of thousands of clones, over 70% of them seen once, and the ten largest clones take 7% to 10%. There are 19 residues in the CDR3. With V trimmed by 0 bases and J by 3 bases, 13 bases remained unmatched. Per germline, CDR1 WSHSY and CDR2 SAAADI. The V call is TRBV10-2, the J call TRBJ2-3; 9 bases fit TRBD1. What was sequenced was peripheral blood. The TCR was taken from a woman aged 50 to 60 with acute or convalescent COVID-19. In nucleotides, the CDR3 is TGCGCCAGCAGTGAGTCGTCCCGGGACAGGGACGTCAGGACAGATACGCAGTATTTT. Translation: CASSESSRDRDVRTDTQYF.